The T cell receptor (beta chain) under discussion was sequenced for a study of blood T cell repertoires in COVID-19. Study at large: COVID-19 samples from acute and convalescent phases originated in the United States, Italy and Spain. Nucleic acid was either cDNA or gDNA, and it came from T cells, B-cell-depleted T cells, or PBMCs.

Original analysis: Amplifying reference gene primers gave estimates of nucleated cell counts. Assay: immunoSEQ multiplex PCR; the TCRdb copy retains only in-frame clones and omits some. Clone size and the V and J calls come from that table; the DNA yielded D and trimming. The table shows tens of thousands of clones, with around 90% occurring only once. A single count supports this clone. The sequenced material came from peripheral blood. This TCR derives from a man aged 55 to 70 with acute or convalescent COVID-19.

The CDR3 region has the DNA TGTGCCAGCAGCCCGCGACTAGCGGGAGGGATTTACGAGCAGTACTTC. It yields the protein CASSPRLAGGIYEQYF. This chain connects TRBV3-1 (or the pseudogene TRBV3-2) to TRBJ2-7, with 14 positions matching TRBD2. The V gene's germline CDR1 is LGHDT and CDR2 YNNKEL (reference sequence). CDR3 length: 16 residues. V lost 4 bases to trimming and J lost 4 bases; unmatched junction nucleotides: 6.